The 3 T cell receptor beta chains below come from one sample, sequenced in a study of cytomegalovirus exposure and HLA in healthy donors. Both 60 Vbeta primers and 13 Jbeta primers went into the PCR. Measured with immunoSEQ multiplex PCR; TCRdb has only the in-frame clones, and not every one. The sample shows some 70,000 clones, roughly four fifths of them seen only once. Source material: PBMCs. The origin of the receptors is a man younger than 35 in good health and CMV-seronegative.

This chain links TRBV28 with TRBJ1-5; D call uncertain. This CDR3 has 12 amino acids. Germline loops: CDR1 MDHEN, CDR2 SYDVKM. V lost 6 bases to trimming and J lost 5 bases, with 8 bases between them. The CDR3 DNA sequence: TGTGCCAGCAGCCCCCCGGATCAGCCCCAGCATTTT. Translated: CASSPPDQPQHF.

This clone was counted between two and nine times. The chain links TRBV30 to TRBJ1-5; 8 bases are a match to TRBD1. Germline loops: CDR1 GTSNPN, CDR2 SVGIG (reference sequence). The CDR3 is made up of 13 amino acids. V gave up 3 bases and J gave up 5 bases; unmatched junction bases: 3. The CDR3 nucleotides read TGTGCCTGGAGCGGACAGGGTCATCAGCCCCAGCATTTT. Its translation is CAWSGQGHQPQHF.

The chain combines TRBV6-5 with TRBJ2-3; 9 positions match TRBD2. Germline lookup yields CDR1 MNHEY and CDR2 SVGAGI. The CDR3 consists of 14 residues. Unmatched junction bases numbered 10, after V lost 7 bases and J lost 8 bases. The CDR3 coding sequence is TGTGCCAGCAATAGCGGGGGCTTGGGGGTTACGCAGTATTTT. As protein: CASNSGGLGVTQYF.